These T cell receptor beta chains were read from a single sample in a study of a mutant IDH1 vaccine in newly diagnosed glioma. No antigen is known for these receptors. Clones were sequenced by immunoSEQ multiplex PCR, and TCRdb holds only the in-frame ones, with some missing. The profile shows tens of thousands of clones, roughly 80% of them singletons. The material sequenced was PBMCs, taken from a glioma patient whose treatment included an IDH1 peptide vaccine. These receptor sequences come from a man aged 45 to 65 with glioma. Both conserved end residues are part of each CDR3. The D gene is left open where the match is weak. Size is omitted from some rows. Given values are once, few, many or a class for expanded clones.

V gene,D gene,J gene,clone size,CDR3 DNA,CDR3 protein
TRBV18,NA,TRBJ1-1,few,TGTGCCAGCTCTGAGGACAGAAACACTGAAGCTTTCTTT,CASSEDRNTEAFF
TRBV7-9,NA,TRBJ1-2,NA,TGTGCCAGCAGCTTATCCCCGGCGACCTATGGCTACACCTTC,CASSLSPATYGYTF
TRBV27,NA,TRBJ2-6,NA,TGTGCCAGCAGTTTGATCAGCGGAGCACCCTCTGGGGCCAACGTCCTGACTTTC,CASSLISGAPSGANVLTF
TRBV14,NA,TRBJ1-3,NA,TGTGCCAGCAGCCAACAGGCTGGAAACACCATATATTTT,CASSQQAGNTIYF
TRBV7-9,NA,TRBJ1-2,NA,TGTGCCAGCAGCTTAGACCTTCGGACTCAAAGAAACTATGGCTACACCTTC,CASSLDLRTQRNYGYTF
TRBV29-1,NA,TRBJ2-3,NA,TGCAGCATGGCGAGGGGCGTTGTAGATACGCAGTATTTT,CSMARGVVDTQYF
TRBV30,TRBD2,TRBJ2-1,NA,TGTGCCTGGGGCCTAATCCCCCCTAGCGGGGGGCCCAGTGAGCAGTTCTTC,CAWGLIPPSGGPSEQFF
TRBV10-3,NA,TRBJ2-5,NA,TGTGCCATCAGAGGGTCGTTACGGGAGATGGGAGAGACCCAGTACTTC,CAIRGSLREMGETQYF
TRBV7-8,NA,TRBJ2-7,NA,TGTGCCAGCAGCCCGCTGGGGGAGCAGTACTTC,CASSPLGEQYF
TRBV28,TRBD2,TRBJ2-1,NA,TGTGCCAGCAGTCTTAGCGGGGGGCCCAATGAGCAGTTCTTC,CASSLSGGPNEQFF
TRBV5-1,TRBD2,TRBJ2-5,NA,TGCGCCAGCAGCTTGGGGCTAGCGGACAAAGAGACCCAGTACTTC,CASSLGLADKETQYF
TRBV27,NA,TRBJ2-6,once,TGTGCCAGCGGGACTTCTGGGGCCAACGTCCTGACTTTC,CASGTSGANVLTF
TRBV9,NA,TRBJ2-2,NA,TGTGCCAGCAGCGTAGGGCGAGCCTTAGCCGGGGAGCTGTTTTTT,CASSVGRALAGELFF
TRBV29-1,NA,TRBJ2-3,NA,TGCAGCGTTGTAGTGGACAGCACAGATACGCAGTATTTT,CSVVVDSTDTQYF
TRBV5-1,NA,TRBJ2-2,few,TGCGCCAGCAGCGGGGGGGCCCAACAGGGCACCGGGGAGCTGTTTTTT,CASSGGAQQGTGELFF
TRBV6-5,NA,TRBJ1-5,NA,TGTGCCAGCAGTTCCCGGACACCGAATCAGCCCCAGCATTTT,CASSSRTPNQPQHF
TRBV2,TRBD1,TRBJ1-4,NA,TGTGCCAGCAGTGTGACAGGGGGCTATGAAAAACTGTTTTTT,CASSVTGGYEKLFF
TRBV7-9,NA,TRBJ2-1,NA,TGTGCCAGCAGCTTAGCGGTGGGGCTGGACAATGAGCAGTTCTTC,CASSLAVGLDNEQFF
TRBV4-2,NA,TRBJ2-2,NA,TGTGCCAGCAGCCCCACCACCGGGGAGCTGTTTTTT,CASSPTTGELFF
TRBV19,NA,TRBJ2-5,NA,TGTGCCAGTAAAGGGGGTGTGGCAGAGACCCAGTACTTC,CASKGGVAETQYF
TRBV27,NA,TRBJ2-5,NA,TGTGCCAGCAGTTCACAGGGTGAAGAGACCCAGTACTTC,CASSSQGEETQYF
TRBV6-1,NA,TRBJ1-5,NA,TGTGCCAGCAGTGAACTGAGTCAGCCCCAGCATTTT,CASSELSQPQHF
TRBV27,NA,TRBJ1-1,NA,TGTGCCAGCAGTTTTCAGGGAAACACTGAAGCTTTCTTT,CASSFQGNTEAFF
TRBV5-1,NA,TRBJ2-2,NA,TGCGCCAGCAGCTTGGTGGACTTCGGCACAACCGCGAACACCGGGGAGCTGTTTTTT,CASSLVDFGTTANTGELFF
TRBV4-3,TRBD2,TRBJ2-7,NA,TGCGCCAGCAGCCCCTCTAGCGGGGCTCTCTACGAGCAGTACTTC,CASSPSSGALYEQYF
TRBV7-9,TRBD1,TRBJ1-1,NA,TGTGCCAGCGGGCGACAGGGGGGACGAGCTTTCTTT,CASGRQGGRAFF
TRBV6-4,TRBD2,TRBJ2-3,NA,TGTGCCAGCAGTCTGAAAGCGGGAGGGCCCGATACGCAGTATTTT,CASSLKAGGPDTQYF
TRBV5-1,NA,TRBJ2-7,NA,TGCGCCAGCAGCTTGGGTTACGAGCAGTACTTC,CASSLGYEQYF
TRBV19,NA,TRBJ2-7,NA,TGTGCCAGTCATCCTACAGCTGATAATCCCCACGGATATTCCTACGAGCAGTACTTC,CASHPTADNPHGYSYEQYF
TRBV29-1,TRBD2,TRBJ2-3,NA,TGCAGCGCCTCCGGGACTAGCCCAGATACGCAGTATTTT,CSASGTSPDTQYF
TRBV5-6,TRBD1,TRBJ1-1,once,TGTGCCAGCAGCCTAACAGGGGTCGGAGCGAACACTGAAGCTTTCTTT,CASSLTGVGANTEAFF
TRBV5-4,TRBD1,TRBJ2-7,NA,TGTGCCAGCAGCCCGGGACAGGCCAGGGAGCAGTACTTC,CASSPGQAREQYF
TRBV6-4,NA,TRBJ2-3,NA,TGTGCCAGCAGTCCCAAGGGGGGGGGCACAGATACGCAGTATTTT,CASSPKGGGTDTQYF
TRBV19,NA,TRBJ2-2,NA,TGTGCCAGCCGGGACACCGTCACCGGGGAGCTGTTTTTT,CASRDTVTGELFF
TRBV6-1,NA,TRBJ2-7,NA,TGTGCCAGCAGTGTCGTGGGAGACTACGAGCAGTACTTC,CASSVVGDYEQYF
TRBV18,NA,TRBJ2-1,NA,TGTGCCAGCTCACCATCGGACGAGAGCTCCTACAATGAGCAGTTCTTC,CASSPSDESSYNEQFF
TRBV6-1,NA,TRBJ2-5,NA,TGTGCCAGCAAAACCACTAGGTCCCTTAGTGAGACCCAGTACTTC,CASKTTRSLSETQYF
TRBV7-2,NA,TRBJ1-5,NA,TGTGCCAGCAGCTCCCTGGTCGGTTCCAATCAGCCCCAGCATTTT,CASSSLVGSNQPQHF
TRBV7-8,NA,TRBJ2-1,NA,TGTGCCAGCAGCTTAGGTGCGCCGGGCGATGAGCAGTTCTTC,CASSLGAPGDEQFF
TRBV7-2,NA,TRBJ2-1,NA,TGTGCCAGCAGCTTAGGACGGGCGGAGACTTCTGGGCAGTTCTTC,CASSLGRAETSGQFF
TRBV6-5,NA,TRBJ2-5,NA,TGTGCCAGCAATAGGTGGGGGGCAGGAGAGACCCAGTACTTC,CASNRWGAGETQYF
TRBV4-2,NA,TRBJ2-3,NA,TGTGCCAGCAGCCCGGAAAAGGGAGAGTCCACAGATACGCAGTATTTT,CASSPEKGESTDTQYF
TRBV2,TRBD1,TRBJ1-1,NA,TGTGCCAGCAGTTTGACAGGGAGGAACACTGAAGCTTTCTTT,CASSLTGRNTEAFF
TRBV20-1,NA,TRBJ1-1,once,TGCAGTGCTGCCCAGGGCACTGAAGCTTTCTTT,CSAAQGTEAFF
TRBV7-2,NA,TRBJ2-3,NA,TGTGCCAGCAGCTTAGTAGCAAAGGCCTCCACAGATACGCAGTATTTT,CASSLVAKASTDTQYF
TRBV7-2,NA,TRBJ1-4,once,TGTGCCAGCAGCTTAGTACAGAGTGAAAAACTGTTTTTT,CASSLVQSEKLFF
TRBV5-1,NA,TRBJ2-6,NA,TGCGCCAGCAGAGACGGTACTGGGGCCAACGTCCTGACTTTC,CASRDGTGANVLTF
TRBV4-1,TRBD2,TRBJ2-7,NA,TGCGCCAGCAGCCCAAGCTTTAGCGGGCCGTCCTACGAGCAGTACTTC,CASSPSFSGPSYEQYF
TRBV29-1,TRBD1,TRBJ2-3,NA,TGCAGCGTTGCCCCCCCGGACAGGAACATTCCAGATACGCAGTATTTT,CSVAPPDRNIPDTQYF